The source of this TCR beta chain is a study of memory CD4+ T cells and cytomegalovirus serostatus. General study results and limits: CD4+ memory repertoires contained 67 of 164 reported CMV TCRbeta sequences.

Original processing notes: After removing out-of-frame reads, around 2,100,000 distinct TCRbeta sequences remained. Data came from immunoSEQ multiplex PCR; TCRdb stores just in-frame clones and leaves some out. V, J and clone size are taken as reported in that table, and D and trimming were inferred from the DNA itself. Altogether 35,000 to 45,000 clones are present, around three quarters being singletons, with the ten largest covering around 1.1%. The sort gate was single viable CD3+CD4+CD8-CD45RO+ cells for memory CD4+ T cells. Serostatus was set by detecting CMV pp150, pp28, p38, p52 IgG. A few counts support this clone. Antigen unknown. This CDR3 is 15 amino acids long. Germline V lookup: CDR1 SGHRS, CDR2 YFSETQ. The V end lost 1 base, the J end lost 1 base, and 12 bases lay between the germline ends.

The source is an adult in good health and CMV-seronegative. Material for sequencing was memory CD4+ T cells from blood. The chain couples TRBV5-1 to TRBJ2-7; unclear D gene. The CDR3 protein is CASSLYRATSYEQYF. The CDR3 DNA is TGCGCCAGCAGCTTGTACCGGGCAACTTCCTACGAGCAGTACTTC.